These 26 T cell receptor beta chains originate from one sample sequenced in a study of shared clonotypes between healthy human individuals. The table came from immunoSEQ multiplex PCR; TCRdb's copy has only in-frame clones and leaves some out. The sample has over a million clones; about 75% are singletons. The sequencing input was memory CD4+ T cells sorted from blood. Sample subset: CD45RA-negative fraction. All receptors come from a man aged 18 to 29 in good health.

The chain joins TRBV27 to TRBJ2-5; D possibly corresponds to TRBD2 (6 bases). The V and J ends lost 2 bases and 5 bases respectively, with 18 bases between them. The CDR3 contains 16 residues. Looked up from germline, CDR1 is MNHEY and CDR2 is SMNVEV (reference sequence). As DNA, the CDR3 is TGTGCCAGCAGTTTAAGGGGCAGCTCTGGGGGGGAGACCCAGTACTTC. As protein: CASSLRGSSGGETQYF.

This clone appeared a few times. This sequence joins TRBV19 and TRBJ1-2, with no clear D. In germline, CDR1 is LNHDA, CDR2 SQIVND (reference sequence). V shed 3 bases and J shed 5 bases, with 16 bases lying between them. CDR3 size: 15 residues. The CDR3 sequence: CASSMEGYLRYGYTF. The CDR3, as DNA: TGTGCCAGTAGTATGGAGGGCTACCTTCGTTATGGCTACACCTTC.

This sequence joins TRBV2 and TRBJ2-7; a possible D gene is TRBD2 (5 bases). The CDR3 is 13 residues long. Per the germline V gene, CDR1 is SNHLY and CDR2 is FYNNEI. V lost 4 bases, J lost 0 bases, and 7 bases lay in between. This chain's CDR3 is CASSVRDSYEQYF. For the CDR3, the DNA is TGTGCCAGCAGTGTTCGGGACTCCTACGAGCAGTACTTC.

The rearrangement links TRBV21-1 to TRBJ2-7; no check of the table's D call, TRBD1, against the DNA was made. TRBV21-1 is deemed a pseudogene. There are 14 residues in the CDR3. The CDR3, as DNA: TGTGCCAGCAGCAACGGACAGGTCCTCTACGAGCAGTACTTC. Amino acids: CASSNGQVLYEQYF.

The chain carries TRBV10-3 and TRBJ1-6; D is unresolved. The V end was cut by 4 bases, the J end by 6 bases, with 10 bases between. Germline V gene data show CDR1 as ENHRY and CDR2 as SYGVKD. There are 14 residues in the CDR3. The CDR3 sequence is CAISAGPLNSPLHF. CDR3 nucleotides: TGTGCCATCAGTGCCGGGCCTCTTAATTCACCCCTCCACTTT.

The CDR3 here is CASAMGHFYEQYF. CDR3 sequence (DNA): TGTGCCAGCGCGATGGGACACTTCTACGAGCAGTACTTC. The chain recombines TRBV7-2 with TRBJ2-7, with a tentative D call TRBD1 (6 bases). This CDR3 contains 13 residues. V lost 8 bases and J lost 3, with 14 bases in between. Germline CDR1 SGHTA, CDR2 FQGNSA.

The chain combines TRBV28 with TRBJ1-6; D is possibly TRBD1 (6 bases). V was pared by 7 bases and J by 4 bases, with 17 bases between. The CDR3 totals 16 residues. Germline V gene sequence: CDR1 MDHEN, CDR2 SYDVKM. DNA for the CDR3: TGTGCCAGCACCCGAGTTGGGCAGGGGTATAATTCACCCCTCCACTTT. This sequence encodes CASTRVGQGYNSPLHF.

This clone appeared a few times. The V and J genes are TRBV7-6 and TRBJ2-7; D remains ambiguous. Trimming removed 3 bases from V and 1 base from J, with 10 bases in between. The germline gives CDR1 SGHVS, CDR2 FNYEAQ. The CDR3 length is 14 residues. Here the CDR3 DNA reads TGTGCCAGCAGCTTGGGCACCTATTCCTACGAGCAGTACTTC. Its protein product is CASSLGTYSYEQYF.

This chain links TRBV10-3 with TRBJ1-1, with 7 bases matching TRBD1. Losses at the gene ends were 2 bases for V and 1 base for J; bases not matched to a gene: 4. The germline V gene has CDR1 ENHRY and CDR2 SYGVKD. The CDR3 runs to 15 residues. This CDR3 is CAISERQGGNTEAFF. CDR3 DNA sequence: TGTGCCATCAGTGAGCGACAGGGTGGGAACACTGAAGCTTTCTTT.

The genes are TRBV6-5 and TRBJ1-5, with D unresolved. There are 14 residues in the CDR3. The germline CDR1 and CDR2 sequences are MNHEY and SVGAGI. The V end lost 0 bases, the J end lost 6 bases, and 9 bases lay between the germline ends. Written as DNA, the CDR3 is TGTGCCAGCAGTTACTCGAGGTGGGCTCAGCCCCAGCATTTT. It codes for CASSYSRWAQPQHF.

J is TRBJ2-6 and V is TRBV9; 9 bases are shared with TRBD2. With V trimmed by 0 bases and J by 0 bases, 7 bases remained unmatched. Per the germline V gene, CDR1 is SGDLS and CDR2 is YYNGEE. CDR3 length: 19 amino acids. CDR3 nucleotides: TGTGCCAGCAGCGTAGCTACTCTAGCGGGACGCTCTGGGGCCAACGTCCTGACTTTC. Encoded protein: CASSVATLAGRSGANVLTF.

There are a few counts of this clone. J is TRBJ2-3 and V is TRBV5-1, with 7 positions matching TRBD1. The CDR3 is 15 residues long. V gave up 4 bases and J gave up 2 bases; unmatched junction bases: 7. The germline CDR1 and CDR2 sequences are SGHRS and YFSETQ. Here the CDR3 reads CASSVSQGYTDTQYF. CDR3 sequence (DNA): TGCGCCAGCAGCGTCTCACAGGGGTACACAGATACGCAGTATTTT.

This clone showed up just a few times. The chain carries TRBV6-5 and TRBJ1-1; 7 bases match TRBD1. The CDR3 is made up of 14 amino acids. V was pared by 6 bases and J by 9 bases, with 13 bases of the junction left unmatched. Germline values: CDR1 MNHEY, CDR2 SVGAGI. The CDR3 here is CASRAPVDRSQAFF. The DNA for the CDR3 is TGTGCCAGCAGAGCCCCTGTGGACAGGTCTCAAGCTTTCTTT.

Remarks on this clone: A far larger clone is one nucleotide away, so this likely arose from a read error. The rearrangement links TRBV29-1 to TRBJ2-7; TRBD1 matches at 7 bases. Losses at the gene ends were 3 bases for V and 2 bases for J; bases not matched to a gene: 13. The CDR3 runs 16 residues. The germline V gene encodes CDR1 SQVTM and CDR2 ANQGSEA. The CDR3 region is CSVDLTGTASAYEQYF. CDR3 DNA sequence: TGCAGCGTTGACCTGACCGGGACAGCCTCTGCCTACGAGCAGTACTTC.

The CDR3 bases are TGTGCCAGCAGTTTGCTACTAGCGGGGGCTGAGACCCAGTACTTC. It specifies CASSLLLAGAETQYF. The chain uses TRBV28 and TRBJ2-5; 11 bases match TRBD2. CDR1 is MDHEN, CDR2 SYDVKM, per germline. V lost 3 bases and J lost 5; bases outside the gene matches: 5. The CDR3 extends over 15 amino acids.

This chain links TRBV27 with TRBJ1-1, with D tentatively TRBD1 (5 bases). Trimming took off 6 bases at V and 3 bases at J, with 17 bases between the two ends. The germline V gene encodes CDR1 MNHEY and CDR2 SMNVEV (reference sequence). The CDR3 is 15 residues long. The CDR3 bases are TGTGCCAGCAGACCCCGGGAGGGGCTGGACACTGAAGCTTTCTTT. As protein: CASRPREGLDTEAFF.

The chain employs TRBV7-3 and TRBJ1-1, with TRBD1 identical over 8 bases. Losses at the gene ends were 5 bases for V and 5 bases for J; bases not matched to a gene: 7. Germline V gives CDR1 SGHTA, CDR2 FQGTGA. This CDR3 comprises 14 residues. Here the CDR3 reads CASSPGQGWTEAFF. The DNA of the CDR3 is TGTGCCAGCAGCCCTGGACAGGGATGGACTGAAGCTTTCTTT.

V and J are TRBV6-5 and TRBJ2-1, with 7 bases matching TRBD2. Losses at the gene ends were 4 bases for V and 2 bases for J; bases not matched to a gene: 5. This CDR3 spans 15 amino acids. CDR1 and CDR2 (germline): MNHEY, SVGAGI. The CDR3 DNA reads TGTGCCAGCAGTTCCAGCGGGATCCCCTACAATGAGCAGTTCTTC. It translates to CASSSSGIPYNEQFF.

About this clone: The same CDR3 also results from other DNA sequences found in this sample. This chain links TRBV30 with TRBJ2-5; no clear D gene. Trimming took 2 bases from V and 5 from J, leaving 6 bases between them. This CDR3 is built from 11 residues. The V gene's germline CDR1 is GTSNPN and CDR2 SVGIG (reference sequence). The CDR3 nucleotides are TGTGCCTGGAGTACAAGGGAGACCCAGTACTTC. Translating it yields CAWSTRETQYF. Looking up the rest from reference TRBV30 and TRBJ2-5 gives the full variable domain: SQTIHQWPATLVQPVGSPLSLECTVEGTSNPNLYWYRQAAGRGLQLLFYSVGIGQISSEVPQNLSASRPQDRQFILSSKKLLLSDSGFYLCAWSTRETQYFGPGTRLLVL.

Points on this clone: Germline and junction disagree at one end, which may indicate a read error. The chain couples TRBV5-6 to TRBJ2-3; 8 nucleotides line up with TRBD1. This CDR3 region has 12 residues. Germline assignment: CDR1 SGHDT and CDR2 YYEEEE. Written as DNA, the CDR3 is TGTGCCAGCAGCACGATGACAGGGGTTCTACATTTT. The encoded protein is CASSTMTGVLHF.

Regarding this clone: This sample also contains other DNA sequences that code for the same CDR3. CDR3 DNA: TGTGCCAGCAGCTTGACGGCAACCTACGAGCAGTACTTC. Translated, it gives CASSLTATYEQYF. The chain is built from TRBV5-4 and TRBJ2-7, with D hard to call. The CDR3 is made up of 13 amino acids. The germline V gene encodes CDR1 SGHNT and CDR2 YYREEE (reference sequence). V was pared by 1 base and J by 2 bases, with 7 bases between. Together with reference TRBV5-4 and TRBJ2-7, the CDR3 gives the full variable domain: ETGVTQSPTHLIKTRGQQVTLRCSSQSGHNTVSWYQQALGQGPQFIFQYYREEENGRGNFPPRFSGLQFPNYSSELNVNALELDDSALYLCASSLTATYEQYFGPGTRLTVT.

This chain joins TRBV25-1 and TRBJ1-4; 8 nucleotides line up with TRBD1. The CDR3 length is 16 residues. The ends lost 4 bases at V and 5 bases at J; junction bases unmatched: 9. Germline V gene lookup returns CDR1 MGHDK and CDR2 SYGVNS. CDR3 bases: TGTGCCAGCAGTGCCGGGACAGGAGGGGCCAATGAAAAACTGTTTTTT. Its translation: CASSAGTGGANEKLFF.

The chain joins TRBV28 to TRBJ1-5; D call uncertain. CDR3 length: 15 amino acids. Deletions cut 6 bases from V and 2 bases from J, with 14 bases between. Germline values: CDR1 MDHEN, CDR2 SYDVKM. The CDR3 DNA reads as TGTGCCAGCAGGACCCCGGGCGGGGGCAATCAGCCCCAGCATTTT. This gives the protein CASRTPGGGNQPQHF.

The chain employs TRBV10-3 and TRBJ2-5, with 10 positions matching TRBD2. The V segment lost 7 bases and the J segment 5 bases; nucleotides outside the gene matches: 4. Germline values: CDR1 ENHRY, CDR2 SYGVKD. The length of the CDR3 is 13 residues. CDR3 sequence (DNA): TGTGCCATCACTAGCGGGGGTCGGGAGACCCAGTACTTC. Translating gives CAITSGGRETQYF.

The chain joins TRBV19 to TRBJ2-2, with 11 bases identical to TRBD2. Trimming removed 7 bases from V and 2 bases from J; junction bases left unmatched: 6. The length of the CDR3 is 16 residues. CDR1 LNHDA and CDR2 SQIVND come from the germline V gene (reference sequence). CDR3 nucleotides: TGTGCCAGTAAGAGAGGACTAGCGGGCAACACCGGGGAGCTGTTTTTT. This sequence encodes CASKRGLAGNTGELFF.

The chain combines TRBV6-5 with TRBJ2-2, with D unresolved. CDR1 and CDR2 (germline): MNHEY, SVGAGI. This CDR3 has 12 amino acids. V lost 5 bases and J lost 7, with 8 bases in between. This CDR3 is CASSNEVGELFF. The CDR3 region has the DNA TGTGCCAGCAGTAATGAAGTCGGGGAGCTGTTTTTT.